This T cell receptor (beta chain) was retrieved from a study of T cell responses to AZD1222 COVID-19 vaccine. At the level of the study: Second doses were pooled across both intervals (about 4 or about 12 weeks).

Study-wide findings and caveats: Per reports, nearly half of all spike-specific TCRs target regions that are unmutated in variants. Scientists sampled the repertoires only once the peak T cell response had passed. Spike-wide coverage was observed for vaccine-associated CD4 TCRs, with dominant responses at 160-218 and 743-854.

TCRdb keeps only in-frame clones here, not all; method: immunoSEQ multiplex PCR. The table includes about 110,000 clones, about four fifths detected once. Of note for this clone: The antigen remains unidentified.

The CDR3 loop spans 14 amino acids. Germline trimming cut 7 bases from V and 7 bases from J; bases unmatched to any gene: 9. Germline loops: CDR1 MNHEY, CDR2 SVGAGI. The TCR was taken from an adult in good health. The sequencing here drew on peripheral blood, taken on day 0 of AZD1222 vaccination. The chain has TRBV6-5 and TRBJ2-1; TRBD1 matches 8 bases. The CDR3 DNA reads TGTGCCAGCACTAGGTGGACAGGGTCAAATGAGCAGTTCTTC. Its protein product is CASTRWTGSNEQFF.